The 17 T cell receptor beta chains below were found in one sample sequenced in a study of blood T cell repertoires in COVID-19. Measured with immunoSEQ multiplex PCR; TCRdb has only the in-frame clones, and not every one. The sample consists of 150,000 to 200,000 clones, 85% to 90% of them appearing once. The sequenced sample consisted of peripheral blood. The receptors were gathered from a human donor in a cohort sampled during active COVID-19.

The chain uses TRBV2 and TRBJ2-3, with 8 bases aligning to TRBD2. CDR1 is SNHLY and CDR2 is FYNNEI in the germline V gene. The ends lost 3 bases at V and 2 bases at J; junction bases unmatched: 7. This CDR3 has 16 residues. The CDR3 sequence: CASSDGGGRATDTQYF. The CDR3 DNA reads as TGTGCCAGCAGTGATGGCGGGGGGCGAGCCACAGATACGCAGTATTTT.

CDR3 sequence reads: CASTPGLSAGYYGYTF. The CDR3 region has the DNA TGTGCCAGCACCCCGGGGCTCAGTGCGGGGTACTATGGCTACACCTTC. The rearrangement links TRBV3-1 (or the pseudogene TRBV3-2) to TRBJ1-2, with D possibly matching TRBD1 (5 bases). CDR3 length: 16 residues. V was trimmed by 7 bases and J by 3 bases, leaving 21 bases between them. Germline V gene data show CDR1 as LGHDT and CDR2 as YNNKEL (reference sequence).

The chain employs TRBV30 and TRBJ1-4; 8 bases map to TRBD1. Germline CDR1 GTSNPN, CDR2 SVGIG (reference sequence). The CDR3 length is 12 residues. V shed 2 bases, J shed 11 bases, and the junction held 4 bases outside the gene matches. CDR3 amino acids: CAWSQGADKLFF. The CDR3 region has the DNA TGTGCCTGGAGTCAGGGGGCCGATAAACTGTTTTTT.

The gene calls are TRBV19 and TRBJ2-3; D not certain. The CDR3 extends over 13 amino acids. V shed 2 bases and J shed 6 bases, with 9 bases lying between them. The germline gives CDR1 LNHDA, CDR2 SQIVND (reference sequence). CDR3: CASSIPYGDTQYF. The DNA for the CDR3 is TGTGCCAGTAGTATACCATACGGGGATACGCAGTATTTT. Supplemented by reference TRBV19 and TRBJ2-3, the full variable domain reads DGGITQSPKYLFRKEGQNVTLSCEQNLNHDAMYWYRQDPGQGLRLIYYSQIVNDFQKGDIAEGYSVSREKKESFPLTVTSAQKNPTAFYLCASSIPYGDTQYFGPGTRLTVL.

The rearrangement uses TRBV7-8 and TRBJ1-5; 12 bases map to TRBD1. Germline V gene lookup returns CDR1 SGHVS and CDR2 FQNEAQ. Losses at the gene ends were 2 bases for V and 5 bases for J; bases not matched to a gene: 10. The CDR3 consists of 18 residues. The DNA for the CDR3 is TGTGCCAGCAGCTTATCTGGCGGGACAGGGGGCCTTTATCAGCCCCAGCATTTT. This sequence encodes CASSLSGGTGGLYQPQHF.

CDR3 region: CASSLFGTGAKTDTQYF. CDR3 sequence (DNA): TGTGCCAGCTCTCTTTTCGGGACAGGGGCCAAGACAGATACGCAGTATTTT. The rearrangement links TRBV18 to TRBJ2-3, with TRBD1 matching 10 bases. The V gene end was trimmed by 6 bases and the J gene end by 3 bases; junction bases not matched to a gene: 12. This CDR3 is built from 17 residues. Germline CDR1 is KGHSH and CDR2 is LQKENI.

The gene calls are TRBV3-1 (or the pseudogene TRBV3-2) and TRBJ1-5; weak D call: TRBD1 (6 bases). The CDR3 consists of 15 residues. The ends were cut back, 1 base at V and 6 bases at J, with 13 bases in the middle. Germline values: CDR1 LGHDT, CDR2 YNNKEL (reference sequence). CDR3 DNA: TGTGCCAGCAGCCAAGGAGTGACAGGAGGTCAGCCCCAGCATTTT. It encodes CASSQGVTGGQPQHF.

The V gene is TRBV6-2 or TRBV6-3, the J gene TRBJ2-5, with 7 bases matching TRBD1. CDR3 size: 18 residues. Germline-derived CDR1 and CDR2 are MNHEY and SVGEGT. Trimming removed 2 bases from V and 4 bases from J; junction bases left unmatched: 16. CDR3 protein: CASSYAPRQGRGGETQYF. The CDR3 DNA reads as TGTGCCAGCAGTTACGCCCCTCGACAGGGTCGCGGTGGAGAGACCCAGTACTTC.

This chain links TRBV15 with TRBJ2-7; the match to TRBD2 covers 8 bases. Unmatched junction bases numbered 9, after V lost 0 bases and J lost 2 bases. The CDR3 is 17 amino acids. The germline CDR1 and CDR2 sequences are LNHNV and YYDKDF (reference sequence). The DNA of the CDR3 is TGTGCCACCAGCAGAGATCGAAGGGTAGCGGGGACCTACGAGCAGTACTTC. It is translated as CATSRDRRVAGTYEQYF.

The rearrangement joins TRBV27 to TRBJ1-2; D is unresolved. The germline gives CDR1 MNHEY, CDR2 SMNVEV (reference sequence). The CDR3 is made up of 13 amino acids. Trimming cost V 5 bases and J 4 bases, with 11 bases left between them. The CDR3 protein is CASSRRVGYGYTF. As DNA, the CDR3 is TGTGCCAGCAGTCGCCGGGTCGGCTATGGCTACACCTTC.

A note on this clone: Other DNA sequences in this sample translate to the same CDR3. This chain uses TRBV5-1 with TRBJ1-6; weak D call: TRBD1 (6 bases). Germline V CDR1 and CDR2: SGHRS, YFSETQ. This CDR3 has 14 amino acids. V gave up 2 bases and J gave up 7 bases, with 10 bases separating them. The CDR3: CASSLGGQNSPLHF. As DNA, the CDR3 is TGCGCCAGCAGCTTAGGGGGTCAAAATTCACCCCTCCACTTT.

The genes are TRBV4-3 and TRBJ2-7, with TRBD2 matching 8 bases. J lost 3 bases, V lost 0 bases, and 4 bases had no gene match. Germline V gene sequence: CDR1 LGHNA, CDR2 YSLEER. CDR3 length: 15 residues. CDR3 amino acids: CASSQDLGTSYEQYF. Written as DNA, the CDR3 is TGCGCCAGCAGCCAAGATTTAGGGACTAGCTACGAGCAGTACTTC.

J is TRBJ1-4 and V is TRBV4-3, with D hard to call. The V end lost 0 bases, the J end lost 12 bases, and 14 bases lay between the germline ends. CDR1 is LGHNA, CDR2 YSLEER, per germline. The CDR3 consists of 14 residues. The chain's CDR3 is CASSQDPGSGQLFF. The CDR3 DNA is TGCGCCAGCAGCCAAGATCCTGGCAGCGGCCAACTGTTTTTT.

This chain uses TRBV9 with TRBJ2-2; TRBD2 aligns across 9 bases. V gave up 4 bases and J gave up 7 bases; unmatched junction bases: 11. Per the germline V gene, CDR1 is SGDLS and CDR2 is YYNGEE. The CDR3 has 16 amino acids. This CDR3 reads CASSPRVAGAGGELFF. In DNA, the CDR3 is TGTGCCAGCAGCCCGAGGGTAGCGGGAGCGGGCGGGGAGCTGTTTTTT.

This chain uses TRBV9 with TRBJ1-2; 7 positions match TRBD1. J lost 0 bases, V lost 6 bases, and 8 bases had no gene match. The CDR3 is 15 residues long. In germline, CDR1 is SGDLS, CDR2 YYNGEE. CDR3 nucleotide sequence: TGTGCCAGCACCAAAGGGGGACAGTCTAACTATGGCTACACCTTC. It specifies CASTKGGQSNYGYTF.

This clone was detected once. The rearrangement links TRBV7-8 to TRBJ2-7, with 11 bases identical to TRBD2. CDR1 and CDR2 (germline): SGHVS, FQNEAQ. The J segment lost 3 bases and the V segment lost 4 bases, leaving 8 bases of the junction unmatched. This CDR3 region has 16 residues. The CDR3 sequence: CASSSQTSGVIYEQYF. CDR3 bases: TGTGCCAGCAGCTCCCAGACTAGCGGGGTTATCTACGAGCAGTACTTC.

This clone has just one count. The chain carries TRBV2 and TRBJ2-2; D is possibly TRBD1 (5 bases). CDR1 and CDR2 (germline): SNHLY, FYNNEI. Trimming took off 4 bases at V and 1 base at J, with 10 bases between the two ends. This CDR3 spans 15 amino acids. The CDR3 protein is CASSVGQGNTGELFF. The CDR3 nucleotides read TGTGCCAGCAGTGTCGGGCAGGGGAACACCGGGGAGCTGTTTTTT.